The rows below give T cell receptor beta chains drawn from one sample of a study of blood T cell repertoires in COVID-19. The method was immunoSEQ multiplex PCR; TCRdb's version includes in-frame clones alone and lacks a portion of them. The table records about 150,000 clones, roughly 84% of them present only once. The material sequenced was peripheral blood. Every receptor here comes from a human donor with acute or convalescent COVID-19. The donor label of this sample is uncertain. CDR3s include the opening cysteine and the closing phenylalanine or tryptophan. The order of the fields is CDR3 protein, CDR3 DNA, D gene, J gene, clone size, V gene. The D gene is left open where the match is weak. Clone size is stated in some rows and not others, as once, few, many or a class when expanded.

CDR3 protein: CASSLGAQENTEAFF; CDR3 DNA: TGTGCCAGCAGCTTAGGGGCGCAGGAGAACACTGAAGCTTTCTTT; D gene: NA; J gene: TRBJ1-1; clone size: NA; V gene: TRBV7-2
CDR3 protein: CASRIQGDGNIQYF; CDR3 DNA: TGTGCCAGCAGGATACAGGGGGATGGAAACATTCAGTACTTC; D gene: TRBD1; J gene: TRBJ2-4; clone size: once; V gene: TRBV13
CDR3 protein: CASSQMRNTEAFF; CDR3 DNA: TGTGCCAGCAGCCAAATGCGTAACACTGAAGCTTTCTTT; D gene: NA; J gene: TRBJ1-1; clone size: NA; V gene: TRBV3-1/TRBV3-2
CDR3 protein: CASSERGGFETQYF; CDR3 DNA: TGTGCCAGCAGTGAGCGGGGGGGCTTCGAGACCCAGTACTTC; D gene: TRBD2; J gene: TRBJ2-5; clone size: NA; V gene: TRBV6-1
CDR3 protein: CASSASQKSNQPQHF; CDR3 DNA: TGTGCCAGCAGTGCGTCGCAGAAAAGCAATCAGCCCCAGCATTTT; D gene: NA; J gene: TRBJ1-5; clone size: NA; V gene: TRBV2
CDR3 protein: CASSQRQGNYGYTF; CDR3 DNA: TGCGCCAGCAGCCAACGACAGGGGAACTATGGCTACACCTTC; D gene: TRBD1; J gene: TRBJ1-2; clone size: NA; V gene: TRBV4-3
CDR3 protein: CASSYGQGWNSPLHF; CDR3 DNA: TGTGCCAGCAGTTACGGGCAGGGTTGGAATTCACCCCTCCACTTT; D gene: NA; J gene: TRBJ1-6; clone size: NA; V gene: TRBV6-5
CDR3 protein: CASSTGQGSEKLFF; CDR3 DNA: TGTGCCAGTAGTACGGGACAGGGGAGTGAAAAACTGTTTTTT; D gene: TRBD1; J gene: TRBJ1-4; clone size: NA; V gene: TRBV19
CDR3 protein: CASSFPGSPYEQYF; CDR3 DNA: TGCGCCAGCAGCTTCCCCGGGTCTCCCTACGAGCAGTACTTC; D gene: NA; J gene: TRBJ2-7; clone size: few; V gene: TRBV5-1
CDR3 protein: CASSLTSGRPADTQYF; CDR3 DNA: TGTGCCAGCAGCCTGACTAGCGGGAGGCCCGCCGATACGCAGTATTTT; D gene: TRBD2; J gene: TRBJ2-3; clone size: few; V gene: TRBV2
CDR3 protein: CASSLPRGPLFF; CDR3 DNA: TGTGCCAGCAGTCTTCCCCGAGGTCCACTGTTTTTT; D gene: NA; J gene: TRBJ1-4; clone size: NA; V gene: TRBV6-2/TRBV6-3
CDR3 protein: CASSQVSGRVTYGYTF; CDR3 DNA: TGTGCCAGCAGCCAAGTGTCGGGCAGGGTTACTTATGGCTACACCTTC; D gene: NA; J gene: TRBJ1-2; clone size: few; V gene: TRBV4-2
CDR3 protein: CSVVDTSSYNEQFF; CDR3 DNA: TGCAGCGTTGTGGACACAAGCTCCTACAATGAGCAGTTCTTC; D gene: NA; J gene: TRBJ2-1; clone size: NA; V gene: TRBV29-1
CDR3 protein: CASSLTTGVNGYTF; CDR3 DNA: TGTGCCAGCAGCCTTACGACAGGGGTAAATGGCTACACCTTC; D gene: TRBD1; J gene: TRBJ1-2; clone size: once; V gene: TRBV7-9
CDR3 protein: CASSSGQGGYEQYF; CDR3 DNA: TGTGCCAGCAGCTCAGGACAGGGGGGCTACGAGCAGTACTTC; D gene: TRBD1; J gene: TRBJ2-7; clone size: NA; V gene: TRBV11-2
CDR3 protein: CASSSPSYPLGPSWDRRNYGYTF; CDR3 DNA: TGTGCCAGTAGTAGCCCCAGCTACCCACTTGGTCCTAGTTGGGACAGACGGAACTATGGCTACACCTTC; D gene: TRBD1; J gene: TRBJ1-2; clone size: once; V gene: TRBV19
CDR3 protein: CASSLVAGLNQPQHF; CDR3 DNA: TGCGCCAGCAGCTTGGTTGCAGGGTTGAATCAGCCCCAGCATTTT; D gene: NA; J gene: TRBJ1-5; clone size: NA; V gene: TRBV5-1
CDR3 protein: CASSYGTSGVGNEQFF; CDR3 DNA: TGTGCCAGCTCCTATGGGACTAGCGGGGTTGGAAATGAGCAGTTCTTC; D gene: TRBD2; J gene: TRBJ2-1; clone size: few; V gene: TRBV18
CDR3 protein: CASSPTPTGHQETQYF; CDR3 DNA: TGTGCCAGCAGCCCCACGCCCACAGGGCACCAAGAGACCCAGTACTTC; D gene: NA; J gene: TRBJ2-5; clone size: NA; V gene: TRBV6-2/TRBV6-3
CDR3 protein: CASSITGGLNTEAFF; CDR3 DNA: TGTGCCAGCAGCATAACAGGGGGCCTGAACACTGAAGCTTTCTTT; D gene: TRBD1; J gene: TRBJ1-1; clone size: NA; V gene: TRBV7-2
CDR3 protein: CATSALGTSGGALDTQYF; CDR3 DNA: TGTGCCACCAGTGCCCTGGGGACTAGCGGGGGGGCCTTGGATACGCAGTATTTT; D gene: TRBD2; J gene: TRBJ2-3; clone size: NA; V gene: TRBV24-1
CDR3 protein: CATRRGTDTEAFF; CDR3 DNA: TGTGCCACCAGACGGGGGACGGACACTGAAGCTTTCTTT; D gene: NA; J gene: TRBJ1-1; clone size: NA; V gene: TRBV24-1
CDR3 protein: CATNLPGQGGEKLFF; CDR3 DNA: TGTGCCACGAATCTCCCGGGACAGGGAGGTGAAAAACTGTTTTTT; D gene: TRBD1; J gene: TRBJ1-4; clone size: few; V gene: TRBV24-1
CDR3 protein: CASSSLTGTGVGLQHF; CDR3 DNA: TGTGCCAGCAGCTCGCTAACCGGGACAGGGGTCGGGCTCCAGCATTTT; D gene: TRBD1; J gene: TRBJ1-5; clone size: NA; V gene: TRBV7-2
CDR3 protein: CASSPRGEKLFF; CDR3 DNA: TGTGCCAGCAGCCCCAGGGGCGAAAAACTGTTTTTT; D gene: NA; J gene: TRBJ1-4; clone size: NA; V gene: TRBV7-2
CDR3 protein: CASSLETGLNTEAFF; CDR3 DNA: TGTGCCAGCTCCCTCGAGACAGGCCTGAACACTGAAGCTTTCTTT; D gene: NA; J gene: TRBJ1-1; clone size: NA; V gene: TRBV18
CDR3 protein: CASLPGQGGYGYTF; CDR3 DNA: TGTGCCAGTTTACCGGGACAGGGGGGGTATGGCTACACCTTC; D gene: TRBD1; J gene: TRBJ1-2; clone size: NA; V gene: TRBV6-5
CDR3 protein: CASSTRGATNEKLFF; CDR3 DNA: TGTGCCAGTAGTACTCGGGGGGCAACTAATGAAAAACTGTTTTTT; D gene: NA; J gene: TRBJ1-4; clone size: NA; V gene: TRBV19
CDR3 protein: CASGSSVGISYNEQFF; CDR3 DNA: TGTGCTAGTGGTTCGTCGGTCGGGATATCCTACAATGAGCAGTTCTTC; D gene: NA; J gene: TRBJ2-1; clone size: once; V gene: TRBV12-5
CDR3 protein: CASIGANYEQYF; CDR3 DNA: TGTGCCAGCATAGGGGCCAACTACGAGCAGTACTTC; D gene: NA; J gene: TRBJ2-7; clone size: NA; V gene: TRBV28
CDR3 protein: CASSLTASYEQYF; CDR3 DNA: TGTGCCAGCAGCTTAACAGCCTCCTACGAGCAGTACTTC; D gene: NA; J gene: TRBJ2-7; clone size: NA; V gene: TRBV7-9
CDR3 protein: CASSQDTGATYNEQFF; CDR3 DNA: TGCGCCAGCAGCCAAGATACAGGGGCCACCTACAATGAGCAGTTCTTC; D gene: TRBD1; J gene: TRBJ2-1; clone size: once; V gene: TRBV4-3
CDR3 protein: CASSSQGTYGYTF; CDR3 DNA: TGTGCCAGCAGCTCACAGGGGACCTATGGCTACACCTTC; D gene: TRBD1; J gene: TRBJ1-2; clone size: NA; V gene: TRBV5-8
CDR3 protein: CASSPPGLANTGELFF; CDR3 DNA: TGTGCCAGCAGCCCCCCTGGACTAGCGAACACCGGGGAGCTGTTTTTT; D gene: TRBD2; J gene: TRBJ2-2; clone size: NA; V gene: TRBV5-6
CDR3 protein: CASSLNPSGRRADTQYF; CDR3 DNA: TGTGCCAGCAGCTTAAACCCAAGCGGGAGGAGAGCAGATACGCAGTATTTT; D gene: TRBD2; J gene: TRBJ2-3; clone size: NA; V gene: TRBV7-2
CDR3 protein: CASSDSRGGFSTDTQYF; CDR3 DNA: TGTGCCAGCAGTGACTCGAGAGGCGGATTCAGCACAGATACGCAGTATTTT; D gene: NA; J gene: TRBJ2-3; clone size: NA; V gene: TRBV6-4
CDR3 protein: CASSQELRAAASGNTIYF; CDR3 DNA: TGCGCCAGCAGCCAAGAACTGAGGGCCGCTGCGTCTGGAAACACCATATATTTT; D gene: NA; J gene: TRBJ1-3; clone size: NA; V gene: TRBV4-1
CDR3 protein: CASSLVGGGAETQYF; CDR3 DNA: TGCGCCAGCAGCTTGGTTGGCGGGGGGGCCGAGACCCAGTACTTC; D gene: TRBD2; J gene: TRBJ2-5; clone size: NA; V gene: TRBV5-1
CDR3 protein: CAIRDNRAVSADTQYF; CDR3 DNA: TGTGCCATCAGGGATAACAGGGCCGTCTCAGCAGATACGCAGTATTTT; D gene: NA; J gene: TRBJ2-3; clone size: NA; V gene: TRBV10-3
CDR3 protein: CATSRGLAGDTDTQYF; CDR3 DNA: TGTGCCACCAGCAGAGGACTAGCGGGGGACACAGATACGCAGTATTTT; D gene: TRBD2; J gene: TRBJ2-3; clone size: NA; V gene: TRBV15
CDR3 protein: CATSDFHRGQETQYF; CDR3 DNA: TGTGCCACCAGTGATTTTCACAGGGGCCAAGAGACCCAGTACTTC; D gene: TRBD1; J gene: TRBJ2-5; clone size: few; V gene: TRBV24-1
CDR3 protein: CASSSGPTGRHLYGYTF; CDR3 DNA: TGTGCCAGCAGCTCTGGCCCGACAGGCCGACACCTTTATGGCTACACCTTC; D gene: NA; J gene: TRBJ1-2; clone size: NA; V gene: TRBV7-2
CDR3 protein: CASSYSRAGNQETQYF; CDR3 DNA: TGTGCCAGCAGTTACTCTCGAGCGGGGAACCAAGAGACCCAGTACTTC; D gene: TRBD2; J gene: TRBJ2-5; clone size: NA; V gene: TRBV6-6
CDR3 protein: CASSEPGQGRAFF; CDR3 DNA: TGTGCCAGTAGCGAGCCGGGACAGGGGAGAGCTTTCTTT; D gene: TRBD1; J gene: TRBJ1-1; clone size: NA; V gene: TRBV19
CDR3 protein: CASTPTGGYSNQPQHF; CDR3 DNA: TGTGCCAGCACCCCGACAGGAGGCTATAGCAATCAGCCCCAGCATTTT; D gene: NA; J gene: TRBJ1-5; clone size: NA; V gene: TRBV7-8
CDR3 protein: CASSVAGGDGELFF; CDR3 DNA: TGTGCCAGCAGCGTAGCTGGAGGGGACGGGGAGCTGTTTTTT; D gene: NA; J gene: TRBJ2-2; clone size: NA; V gene: TRBV9
CDR3 protein: CASSEVLGGAGNQPQHF; CDR3 DNA: TGTGCCAGCAGTGAAGTTTTAGGGGGGGCCGGCAATCAGCCCCAGCATTTT; D gene: NA; J gene: TRBJ1-5; clone size: NA; V gene: TRBV6-1
CDR3 protein: CASSPETGPYGYTF; CDR3 DNA: TGTGCCAGCAGCCCTGAGACAGGCCCCTATGGCTACACCTTC; D gene: NA; J gene: TRBJ1-2; clone size: few; V gene: TRBV7-2
CDR3 protein: CAWSVGTERYTF; CDR3 DNA: TGTGCCTGGAGTGTAGGGACAGAAAGATACACCTTC; D gene: TRBD1; J gene: TRBJ1-2; clone size: NA; V gene: TRBV30
CDR3 protein: CASSQAAGTDYNEQFF; CDR3 DNA: TGTGCCAGCTCACAAGCCGCCGGGACAGATTACAATGAGCAGTTCTTC; D gene: TRBD1; J gene: TRBJ2-1; clone size: NA; V gene: TRBV18
CDR3 protein: CASSRTVGYEQYF; CDR3 DNA: TGTGCCAGCAGTAGGACAGTGGGCTACGAGCAGTACTTC; D gene: NA; J gene: TRBJ2-7; clone size: once; V gene: TRBV6-2/TRBV6-3
CDR3 protein: CASSIWTGQHEKLFF; CDR3 DNA: TGTGCCAGCAGTATTTGGACAGGGCAGCATGAAAAACTGTTTTTT; D gene: TRBD1; J gene: TRBJ1-4; clone size: NA; V gene: TRBV28
CDR3 protein: CASSSPVGTGVFSGANVLTF; CDR3 DNA: TGTGCCAGCAGCTCCCCGGTTGGGACAGGGGTTTTCTCTGGGGCCAACGTCCTGACTTTC; D gene: TRBD1; J gene: TRBJ2-6; clone size: NA; V gene: TRBV7-3